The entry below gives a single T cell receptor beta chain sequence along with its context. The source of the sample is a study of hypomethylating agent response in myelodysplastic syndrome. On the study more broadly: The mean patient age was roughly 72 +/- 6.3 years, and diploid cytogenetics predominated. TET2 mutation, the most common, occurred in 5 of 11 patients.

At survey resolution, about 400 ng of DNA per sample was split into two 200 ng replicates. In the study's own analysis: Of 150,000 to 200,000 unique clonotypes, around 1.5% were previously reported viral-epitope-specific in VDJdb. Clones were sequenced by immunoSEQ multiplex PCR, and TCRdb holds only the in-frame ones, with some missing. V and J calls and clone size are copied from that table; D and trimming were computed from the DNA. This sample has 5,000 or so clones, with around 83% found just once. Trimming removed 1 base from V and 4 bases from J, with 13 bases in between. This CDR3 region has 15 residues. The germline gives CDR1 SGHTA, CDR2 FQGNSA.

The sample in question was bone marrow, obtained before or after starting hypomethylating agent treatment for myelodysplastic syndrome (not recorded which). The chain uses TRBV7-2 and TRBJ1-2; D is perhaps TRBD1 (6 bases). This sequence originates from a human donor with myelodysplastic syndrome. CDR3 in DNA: TGTGCCAGCAGCTTAGTACCTACAGGGTCCTATGGCTACACCTTC. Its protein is CASSLVPTGSYGYTF. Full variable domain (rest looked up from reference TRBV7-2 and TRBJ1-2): GAGVSQSPSNKVTEKGKDVELRCDPISGHTALYWYRQSLGQGLEFLIYFQGNSAPDKSGLPSDRFSAERTGGSVSTLTIQRTQQEDSAVYLCASSLVPTGSYGYTFGSGTRLTVV.